Listed here are 20 T cell receptor beta chains from one sample, sequenced in a study of cytomegalovirus exposure and HLA in healthy donors. PCR was performed using 60 Vbeta and 13 Jbeta primers. Sequenced by immunoSEQ multiplex PCR; TCRdb stores in-frame clones only, minus some. The sample contains approximately 100,000 clones, about 83% of which appear only once. Sequenced material: PBMCs. The source is a female donor in good health and CMV-seronegative.

The chain joins TRBV5-5 to TRBJ1-5, with 8 bases that match TRBD1. Germline CDR1 reads SGHKS; CDR2 reads YYEKEE (reference sequence). V was pared by 0 bases and J by 1 base, with 9 bases of the junction left unmatched. This CDR3 has 18 residues. In DNA, the CDR3 is TGTGCCAGCAGCTTGGGGACAGGGATGGTTTTAAGCAATCAGCCCCAGCATTTT. Its protein product is CASSLGTGMVLSNQPQHF.

The V call is TRBV19, the J call TRBJ1-1; 8 bases match TRBD1. The CDR3 is 15 residues long. With 5 bases clipped from V and 0 bases from J, the junction kept 5 bases outside the gene matches. The germline gives CDR1 LNHDA, CDR2 SQIVND (reference sequence). The CDR3 protein is CASSVTGGMNTEAFF. DNA for the CDR3: TGTGCCAGTAGTGTCACAGGGGGTATGAACACTGAAGCTTTCTTT.

A word on this clone: The germline gene is not matched at one end of the junction; a read error may be the cause. The chain joins TRBV7-9 to TRBJ2-3; TRBD2 aligns across 10 bases. CDR1 is SEHNR, CDR2 FQNEAQ, per germline (reference sequence). The CDR3 extends over 18 amino acids. The CDR3 is CSSSPGGGGTSATDTQYF. As DNA, the CDR3 is TGTTCCAGCAGCCCAGGGGGGGGCGGGACTAGCGCCACAGATACGCAGTATTTT.

This clone was counted a single time. The V gene is TRBV6-6, the J gene TRBJ2-3, with unresolved D. The V end was cut by 0 bases, the J end by 3 bases, with 4 bases between. Germline V gives CDR1 MNHNY, CDR2 SVGAGI (reference sequence). The CDR3 is 13 residues long. CDR3 nucleotide sequence: TGTGCCAGCAGTTACTCGGAGACAGATACGCAGTATTTT. Translating it yields CASSYSETDTQYF.

The rearrangement joins TRBV7-2 to TRBJ2-1; maybe TRBD2 (5 bases). Trimming cost V 1 base and J 4 bases, with 8 bases left between them. Germline V CDR1 and CDR2: SGHTA, FQGNSA. The CDR3 length is 14 residues. CDR3 DNA: TGTGCCAGCAGCTTAGGCACTAGGTACAATGAGCAGTTCTTC. As protein: CASSLGTRYNEQFF.

The chain couples TRBV25-1 to TRBJ1-5; a possible D gene is TRBD1 (5 bases). Trimming left V 7 bases short and J 0 bases short, with 19 bases between. This CDR3 region has 17 residues. Per germline, CDR1 MGHDK and CDR2 SYGVNS. CDR3 sequence (DNA): TGTGCCAGCATAGGGCAATGGGGCACATATAGCAATCAGCCCCAGCATTTT. Its translation: CASIGQWGTYSNQPQHF.

This chain connects TRBV30 to TRBJ2-1; TRBD1 is a possible D gene (6 bases). This CDR3 is built from 15 residues. Germline V gives CDR1 GTSNPN, CDR2 SVGIG (reference sequence). V lost 1 base, J lost 0 bases, and 10 bases lay in between. The DNA for the CDR3 is TGTGCCTGGAGTGGGACAGAGAGCTCCTACAATGAGCAGTTCTTC. It translates to CAWSGTESSYNEQFF.

V is TRBV5-1 and J is TRBJ2-3; tentatively, D is TRBD1 (5 bases). Deletions cut 4 bases from V and 2 bases from J, with 11 bases between. The CDR3 is 14 residues long. CDR1 is SGHRS, CDR2 YFSETQ, per germline. CDR3 DNA: TGCGCCAGCAGCAAGGGGTGGCCCACAGATACGCAGTATTTT. Protein product: CASSKGWPTDTQYF.

The chain links TRBV4-1 to TRBJ1-1, with D possibly being TRBD1 (5 bases). The V end lost 0 bases, the J end lost 3 bases, and 17 bases lay between the germline ends. The CDR3 extends over 17 amino acids. Germline lookup yields CDR1 MGHRA and CDR2 YSYEKL. CDR3 nucleotide sequence: TGCGCCAGCAGCCAAGATAGTACGGGGGATTTCGACACTGAAGCTTTCTTT. Translated: CASSQDSTGDFDTEAFF.

Note on this clone: Sequence at one end of the junction differs from germline and may be a read error. Other DNA sequences in this sample translate to the same CDR3. This chain links TRBV6-1 with TRBJ2-7; 8 nucleotides line up with TRBD1. CDR1 and CDR2 (germline): MNHNS, SASEGT. The CDR3 length is 14 residues. CDR3 sequence reads: CASRGQLAVYEQYF. DNA for the CDR3: TGCGCCAGCAGGGGGCAGCTGGCCGTCTACGAGCAGTACTTC.

V usage is TRBV6-1 and J usage is TRBJ2-5; TRBD2 is a possible D gene (6 bases). Trimming stripped 6 bases from V and 4 bases from J, with 15 bases between. This CDR3 is built from 14 residues. The germline V gene has CDR1 MNHNS and CDR2 SASEGT. CDR3 nucleotides: TGTGCCAGCAGCGATCGGGGGTTAAGAGAGACCCAGTACTTC. This gives the protein CASSDRGLRETQYF.

This clone was counted between two and nine times. This chain joins TRBV2 and TRBJ2-7, with D possibly matching TRBD1 (6 bases). Germline values: CDR1 SNHLY, CDR2 FYNNEI. V was cut by 6 bases and J by 3 bases, with 9 bases left in between. The CDR3 loop spans 12 amino acids. The DNA for the CDR3 is TGTGCCAGCAGCGAACAGGGCTACGAGCAGTACTTC. Its translation is CASSEQGYEQYF.

This clone showed up just once. This chain joins TRBV11-2 and TRBJ2-2; 7 nucleotides align to TRBD1. V shed 1 base and J 1 base; nucleotides not matched to a gene: 9. Looked up from germline, CDR1 is SGHAT and CDR2 is FQNNGV. The length of the CDR3 is 18 residues. The CDR3 coding sequence is TGTGCCAGCAGCTTAGTCAGGGGGACAGTACAGAACACCGGGGAGCTGTTTTTT. It translates to CASSLVRGTVQNTGELFF.

This chain links TRBV19 with TRBJ2-7; TRBD1 is a possible D gene (7 bases). The germline V gene encodes CDR1 LNHDA and CDR2 SQIVND (reference sequence). V lost 8 bases, J lost 5 bases, and 19 bases lay in between. The CDR3 extends over 14 amino acids. The CDR3 loop is CASGGTAVYDEQYF. CDR3 DNA: TGTGCCAGTGGGGGGACAGCGGTCTATGACGAGCAGTACTTC.

The chain carries TRBV7-6 and TRBJ1-1; tentatively, D is TRBD1 (6 bases). Deletions cut 4 bases from V and 1 base from J, with 13 bases between. This CDR3 is built from 15 residues. CDR1 is SGHVS, CDR2 FNYEAQ, per germline. CDR3 residues: CASSSLQGTNTEAFF. In nucleotides, the CDR3 is TGTGCCAGCAGCTCACTACAGGGAACGAACACTGAAGCTTTCTTT. The entire variable domain, with the rest obtained from reference TRBV7-6 and TRBJ1-1, is as follows: GAGVSQSPRYKVTKRGQDVALRCDPISGHVSLYWYRQALGQGPEFLTYFNYEAQQDKSGLPNDRFSAERPEGSISTLTIQRTEQRDSAMYRCASSSLQGTNTEAFFGQGTRLTVV.

The genes are TRBV7-2 and TRBJ2-5, with TRBD2 identical over 11 bases. The CDR3 loop spans 17 amino acids. The V gene's germline CDR1 is SGHTA and CDR2 FQGNSA. Trimming removed 0 bases from V and 0 bases from J; junction bases left unmatched: 3. For the CDR3, the DNA is TGTGCCAGCAGCTTAGCCCCTAGCGGGGGGTACCAAGAGACCCAGTACTTC. It encodes CASSLAPSGGYQETQYF.

This chain connects TRBV7-2 to TRBJ1-2; 10 nucleotides align to TRBD1. This CDR3 is built from 15 residues. CDR1 is SGHTA and CDR2 is FQGNSA in the germline V gene. J lost 7 bases, V lost 0 bases, and 5 bases had no gene match. In DNA form, the CDR3 reads TGTGCCAGCAGCTTAGCGACAGGGGGCGCGGCTGGCTACACCTTC. Amino acids: CASSLATGGAAGYTF.

This clone was counted a few times. The J gene is TRBJ1-4, the V gene TRBV5-4, with 11 bases fitting TRBD1. V shed 4 bases and J 10 bases; nucleotides not matched to a gene: 6. Germline assignment: CDR1 SGHNT and CDR2 YYREEE (reference sequence). This CDR3 comprises 14 residues. The CDR3, as DNA: TGTGCCAGCAGCCGGGGACAGGGGGATCGAAAACTGTTTTTT. Amino acid sequence: CASSRGQGDRKLFF.

In regard to this clone: The sample carries other DNA sequences with the same CDR3. This chain connects TRBV5-4 to TRBJ1-6; 8 bases are shared with TRBD1. V was clipped by 5 bases and J by 4 bases; unmatched bases: 5. Per germline, CDR1 SGHNT and CDR2 YYREEE (reference sequence). The CDR3 runs to 15 residues. CDR3 sequence: CASSRDRGYNSPLHF. The DNA for the CDR3 is TGTGCCAGCAGTCGAGACAGGGGATATAATTCACCCCTCCACTTT.

CDR3 nucleotides: TGTGCCAGCACCCAACGGCCCACGGGACAGGTCGCCTACAATGAGCAGTTCTTC. It codes for CASTQRPTGQVAYNEQFF. This chain uses TRBV27 with TRBJ2-1, with 8 bases aligning to TRBD1. Germline-derived CDR1 and CDR2 are MNHEY and SMNVEV (reference sequence). After removal of 7 bases from V and 2 bases from J, the junction contained 16 bases not matched to a gene. This CDR3 contains 18 residues.